The source of this T cell receptor (beta chain) is a study of blood T cell repertoires in COVID-19. The ends were cut back, 1 base at V and 2 bases at J, with 7 bases in the middle. The V gene's germline CDR1 is SNHLY and CDR2 FYNNEI. CDR3 size: 14 residues. Data came from immunoSEQ multiplex PCR; TCRdb stores just in-frame clones and leaves some out. The sample shows 250,000 or so clones, 70% to 90% of them seen only once. The chain links TRBV2 to TRBJ2-3; D is ambiguous. Sequences were obtained from PBMCs or T cells enriched from blood (not recorded which). This sequence was found in a woman aged 45-65 years who had recovered from COVID-19. The CDR3 spells CASSEVRNTDTQYF. As DNA, the CDR3 is TGTGCCAGCAGTGAAGTGCGAAACACAGATACGCAGTATTTT.